This TCR beta chain was identified in a study of blood T cells in healthy people across ages. Study conclusions and caveats: Relative to aged donors, long-lived donors carried more naive CD4+ cells and displayed higher diversity. Among T cells, TCR beta diversity per million cells dropped roughly linearly as age rose.

In regard to this clonotype: Its cognate antigen is unknown.

Primers used in a second PCR of about 6 to 11 cycles were a sample-barcoded 5' primer and a J-beta primer mix. TCRdb recomputed calls from the 5' RACE reads with MiXCR, one row per CDR3 protein. The sample carries over 300,000 distinct CDR3 sequences, 45% to 60% recorded once. Trimming cost V 4 bases and J 7 bases; bases outside gene matches: 9. The CDR3 loop spans 15 amino acids. Germline V CDR1 and CDR2: SGHVS, FQNEAQ. Each sample had at least 6 million PBMCs isolated. A minimum of 6 micrograms of total RNA was extracted per sample. The clonotype originates from a man in his sixties in good health. Sequenced material: blood. The chain carries TRBV7-8 and TRBJ1-4; 7 bases are a match to TRBD1. CDR3 amino acids: CASSSTGVKGEKLFF. CDR3 in DNA: TGTGCCAGCAGCTCCACAGGGGTGAAGGGTGAAAAACTGTTTTTT.